The 27 T cell receptor beta chains in this list originate from one sample, sequenced in a study of beta chain features in type 1 diabetes. Investigators reverse transcribed all isolated RNA, so they sequenced expressed TCRB transcripts. Assay used: immunoSEQ multiplex PCR; TCRdb lists only in-frame clones, some missing. The repertoire has roughly 330,000 clones, about 10% of them found once; the top ten carry more than 0.015%. Sequenced material: naive CD4+ T cells from blood. The receptors were sampled from a woman in her 30s in good health.

This chain uses TRBV11-2 with TRBJ2-7, with 8 nucleotides matching TRBD2. The trim removed 0 bases at V and 3 bases at J, leaving 7 bases unmatched. The CDR3 has 16 amino acids. The germline V gene has CDR1 SGHAT and CDR2 FQNNGV. The CDR3 bases are TGTGCCAGCAGCTTAGATCTCGCGGGAGGATACTACGAGCAGTACTTC. Its protein product is CASSLDLAGGYYEQYF.

V is TRBV7-2 and J is TRBJ2-5; possibly TRBD1 for D (5 bases). TRBJ2-7 matches the DNA end more closely, so the J call is doubtful. Germline CDR1 reads SGHTA; CDR2 reads FQGNSA. The CDR3 spans 14 residues. The CDR3 DNA reads TGTGCCAGCAGCCCAGGGATAGGACGACACGAGCAGTACTTC. The encoded protein is CASSPGIGRHEQYF.

The table lists this clone with a few counts. V gene TRBV7-2 combines with J gene TRBJ2-7; D is undetermined. Germline CDR1 is SGHTA and CDR2 is FQGNSA. Trimming shortened V by 4 bases and J by 0 bases, and 4 bases separated the two germline ends. This CDR3 comprises 12 residues. The CDR3 nucleotides read TGTGCCAGCAGCTCTTTCTCCTACGAGCAGTACTTC. Protein: CASSSFSYEQYF.

The chain uses TRBV29-1 and TRBJ2-6; TRBD2 matches 12 bases. The CDR3 has 17 residues. The germline V gene has CDR1 SQVTM and CDR2 ANQGSEA. After removal of 6 bases from V and 4 bases from J, the junction contained 10 bases not matched to a gene. CDR3 in DNA: TGCAGCGTGCTAGCGGGAGGGCCCTCGTGGGGGGCCAACGTCCTGACTTTC. It specifies CSVLAGGPSWGANVLTF.

Many counts were recorded for this clone. The chain links TRBV29-1 to TRBJ2-7; 9 bases line up with TRBD1. The CDR3 length is 14 residues. The germline gives CDR1 SQVTM, CDR2 ANQGSEA. The V segment lost 4 bases and the J segment 4 bases; nucleotides outside the gene matches: 8. In DNA form, the CDR3 reads TGCAGCGTTGCGGCGGGACAGGGTGTATACGAGCAGTACTTC. This sequence encodes CSVAAGQGVYEQYF.

Only a few counts were recorded for this clone. This rearrangement joins TRBV20-1 to TRBJ2-2, with D unresolved. This CDR3 is built from 11 residues. The V and J ends lost 7 bases and 1 base respectively, with 4 bases between them. Germline CDR1 and CDR2: DFQATT and SNEGSKA (reference sequence). The CDR3 here is CSVLNTGELFF. The CDR3 DNA is TGCAGTGTCCTGAACACCGGGGAGCTGTTTTTT.

The chain carries TRBV7-8 and TRBJ2-1; the match to TRBD2 covers 12 bases. With V trimmed by 5 bases and J by 4 bases, 12 bases remained unmatched. Germline V gene sequence: CDR1 SGHVS, CDR2 FQNEAQ. CDR3 length: 18 residues. CDR3 nucleotides: TGTGCCAGCAGCCTCCGCCTAGCGGGAGGGATGGGATACAATGAGCAGTTCTTC. Protein: CASSLRLAGGMGYNEQFF.

The genes are TRBV30 and TRBJ1-1, with 9 bases matching TRBD1. Trimming cost V 1 base and J 6 bases; bases outside gene matches: 9. CDR1 GTSNPN and CDR2 SVGIG come from the germline V gene (reference sequence). This CDR3 has 15 amino acids. CDR3 amino acids: CAWSAQTGGTAEAFF. The CDR3 DNA sequence: TGTGCCTGGAGTGCCCAGACAGGGGGGACGGCTGAAGCTTTCTTT.

The chain is built from TRBV29-1 and TRBJ1-2; D is perhaps TRBD1 (6 bases). The CDR3 runs 13 residues. Per the germline V gene, CDR1 is SQVTM and CDR2 is ANQGSEA. Trimming stripped 7 bases from V and 5 bases from J, with 17 bases between. The CDR3 coding sequence is TGCAGCGCACAGGGCGCCGACGTTTATGGCTACACCTTC. Translation: CSAQGADVYGYTF.

In its sample, this clone was seen a few times. The chain links TRBV27 to TRBJ2-7; D might be TRBD1 (6 bases). CDR3 length equals 14 residues. Deletions cut 1 base from V and 13 bases from J, with 20 bases between. The germline V gene encodes CDR1 MNHEY and CDR2 SMNVEV (reference sequence). CDR3 in amino acids: CASSLYLDSPPEYF. CDR3 nucleotide sequence: TGTGCCAGCAGTTTATATCTGGACAGCCCGCCAGAATACTTC.

This clone turned up a few times. V is TRBV5-4 and J is TRBJ2-3; D call uncertain. The V and J ends lost 5 bases and 0 bases respectively, with 10 bases between them. The germline CDR1 and CDR2 sequences are SGHNT and YYREEE (reference sequence). There are 14 residues in the CDR3. Here the CDR3 reads CASSLAISTDTQYF. The CDR3 nucleotides are TGTGCCAGCAGTCTCGCGATTAGCACAGATACGCAGTATTTT. Combining the CDR3 with reference TRBV5-4 and TRBJ2-3 gives the whole variable domain ETGVTQSPTHLIKTRGQQVTLRCSSQSGHNTVSWYQQALGQGPQFIFQYYREEENGRGNFPPRFSGLQFPNYSSELNVNALELDDSALYLCASSLAISTDTQYFGPGTRLTVL.

The V and J genes are TRBV29-1 and TRBJ2-3; 10 nucleotides agree with TRBD2. Unmatched junction bases numbered 3, after V lost 7 bases and J lost 2 bases. The CDR3 spans 13 residues. Germline CDR1 and CDR2: SQVTM and ANQGSEA. The DNA of the CDR3 is TGCAGCGAAGGGACTAGCGTCACAGATACGCAGTATTTT. This codes for CSEGTSVTDTQYF.

There are a few counts of this clone. The genes are TRBV5-8 and TRBJ2-1; a weak D match, TRBD2 (6 bases). The germline V gene encodes CDR1 SGHTS and CDR2 YDEGEE. The V and J ends lost 4 bases and 12 bases respectively, with 14 bases between them. The CDR3 spans 12 residues. The CDR3 sequence is CASSRPAGGQFF. CDR3 nucleotide sequence: TGTGCCAGCAGCCGACCGGCCGGGGGGCAGTTCTTC.

The sample holds a few counts of this clone. The gene calls are TRBV27 and TRBJ1-5; TRBD1 aligns across 8 bases. This CDR3 contains 15 residues. After removal of 5 bases from V and 4 bases from J, the junction contained 7 bases not matched to a gene. Germline values: CDR1 MNHEY, CDR2 SMNVEV (reference sequence). The CDR3 sequence: CASSRTGMTNQPQHF. DNA of the CDR3: TGTGCCAGCAGTCGGACAGGGATGACAAATCAGCCCCAGCATTTT.

The chain joins TRBV14 to TRBJ2-1; maybe TRBD1 (5 bases). CDR1 and CDR2 from the germline V gene are SGHDN and FVKESK. The CDR3 extends over 17 amino acids. The germline V and J ends were trimmed by 3 bases and 0 bases, with 15 bases remaining between them. In DNA form, the CDR3 reads TGTGCCAGCAGCCATGGGGCAGTCCCCCGCTCCTACAATGAGCAGTTCTTC. This gives the protein CASSHGAVPRSYNEQFF.

This clone came up a few times. This chain joins TRBV2 and TRBJ2-5, with 8 bases identical to TRBD2. The CDR3 spans 15 residues. The V gene's germline CDR1 is SNHLY and CDR2 FYNNEI. The V and J ends lost 3 bases and 5 bases, in that order; junction bases with no gene match: 8. CDR3 in amino acids: CASSEGAGGAETQYF. The CDR3 DNA reads as TGTGCCAGCAGTGAGGGTGCGGGAGGCGCCGAGACCCAGTACTTC.

The chain is built from TRBV5-1 and TRBJ2-1, with 9 bases matching TRBD2. The CDR3 is 16 residues long. The germline V gene has CDR1 SGHRS and CDR2 YFSETQ. J was trimmed by 4 bases and V by 3 bases; bases with no gene match: 8. CDR3 amino acids: CASSSAGTSIYNEQFF. The CDR3 nucleotides read TGCGCCAGCAGCTCGGCCGGGACTAGCATTTACAATGAGCAGTTCTTC. Using reference TRBV5-1 and TRBJ2-1 for the parts outside the CDR3, the full variable domain is KAGVTQTPRYLIKTRGQQVTLSCSPISGHRSVSWYQQTPGQGLQFLFEYFSETQRNKGNFPGRFSGRQFSNSRSEMNVSTLELGDSALYLCASSSAGTSIYNEQFFGPGTRLTVL.

This clone was counted between two and nine times. The rearrangement joins TRBV5-1 to TRBJ2-5, with 11 bases that match TRBD2. The CDR3 loop spans 16 amino acids. CDR1 and CDR2 from the germline V gene are SGHRS and YFSETQ. Trimming took 3 bases from V and 3 from J; bases not matched to a gene: 7. CDR3 DNA sequence: TGCGCCAGCAGCTGGGGGACTAGCGGACTAGAAGAGACCCAGTACTTC. Translating it yields CASSWGTSGLEETQYF. The complete variable domain, with remaining parts taken from reference TRBV5-1 and TRBJ2-5, reads KAGVTQTPRYLIKTRGQQVTLSCSPISGHRSVSWYQQTPGQGLQFLFEYFSETQRNKGNFPGRFSGRQFSNSRSEMNVSTLELGDSALYLCASSWGTSGLEETQYFGPGTRLLVL.

The chain's CDR3 is CASTSRIPYNEQFF. The CDR3 bases are TGTGCCAGTACTTCGAGGATTCCCTACAATGAGCAGTTCTTC. V gene TRBV19 combines with J gene TRBJ2-1; D gene uncertain. Trimming pared 7 bases from V and 2 bases from J, leaving 12 bases between. The germline V gene has CDR1 LNHDA and CDR2 SQIVND (reference sequence). This CDR3 region has 14 residues.

The rearrangement joins TRBV11-2 to TRBJ2-7; 10 bases align to TRBD1. The J segment lost 2 bases and the V segment lost 5 bases, leaving 3 bases of the junction unmatched. Germline lookup yields CDR1 SGHAT and CDR2 FQNNGV. The CDR3 loop spans 14 amino acids. The CDR3 bases are TGTGCCAGCAGCCGAGGACAGGGGGCCTACGAGCAGTACTTC. Translated, it gives CASSRGQGAYEQYF. Variable domain in full (rest from reference TRBV11-2 and TRBJ2-7): EAGVAQSPRYKIIEKRQSVAFWCNPISGHATLYWYQQILGQGPKLLIQFQNNGVVDDSQLPKDRFSAERLKGVDSTLKIQPAKLEDSAVYLCASSRGQGAYEQYFGPGTRLTVT.

This clone was picked up one time. The chain has TRBV19 and TRBJ1-2, with 9 bases matching TRBD1. The V gene end was trimmed by 9 bases and the J gene end by 3 bases; junction bases not matched to a gene: 11. The CDR3 has 15 amino acids. Germline V gene lookup returns CDR1 LNHDA and CDR2 SQIVND (reference sequence). The CDR3 bases are TGTGCCAGCCGAACCGCACAGGGGGCTGACTATGGCTACACCTTC. This gives the protein CASRTAQGADYGYTF.

A few counts support this clone. V gene TRBV5-4 combines with J gene TRBJ1-1; perhaps TRBD1 as D (5 bases). Per germline, CDR1 SGHNT and CDR2 YYREEE (reference sequence). The CDR3 is made up of 15 amino acids. The V gene lost 0 bases and the J gene lost 1 base, with 10 bases spanning the gap. The CDR3 DNA sequence: TGTGCCAGCAGCTTGGAGTGGCAGGGGAACACTGAAGCTTTCTTT. Translation gives CASSLEWQGNTEAFF.

This clone has just a few counts. The rearrangement uses TRBV5-4 and TRBJ2-4, with 7 bases lining up with TRBD2. The V and J ends lost 9 bases and 0 bases, in that order; junction bases with no gene match: 6. Germline V gene data show CDR1 as SGHNT and CDR2 as YYREEE (reference sequence). The CDR3 runs 14 residues. The CDR3 is CATASGKAKNIQYF. CDR3 bases: TGTGCCACGGCTAGCGGAAAAGCCAAAAACATTCAGTACTTC.

The chain employs TRBV29-1 and TRBJ2-7; TRBD1 is a possible D gene (6 bases). CDR3 size: 13 residues. Germline V gene data show CDR1 as SQVTM and CDR2 as ANQGSEA. Between the trimmed V and J ends, which lost 4 bases and 2 bases, there was a span of 12 bases. CDR3 sequence: CSVGQGPTYEQYF. In DNA form, the CDR3 reads TGCAGCGTTGGTCAGGGGCCCACCTACGAGCAGTACTTC.

The J gene is TRBJ1-2, the V gene TRBV25-1, with D perhaps matching TRBD1 (6 bases). CDR1 MGHDK and CDR2 SYGVNS come from the germline V gene. This CDR3 is built from 14 residues. V lost 4 bases and J 8 bases, leaving 17 bases between the germline ends. CDR3 in amino acids: CASSALLGGGGYTF. CDR3 DNA sequence: TGTGCCAGCAGTGCGCTCCTAGGGGGTGGAGGCTACACCTTC.

This clone was recorded a few times. The chain is built from TRBV10-3 and TRBJ2-3; 8 nucleotides match TRBD2. V shed 8 bases and J 2 bases; nucleotides not matched to a gene: 9. From germline, CDR1 is ENHRY and CDR2 SYGVKD. The CDR3 length is 15 residues. The CDR3 region is CAIGKAGATTDTQYF. In DNA form, the CDR3 reads TGTGCCATCGGCAAAGCGGGAGCGACCACAGATACGCAGTATTTT.

This clone was counted between two and nine times. V and J are TRBV28 and TRBJ2-7; 8 positions match TRBD1. The CDR3 consists of 15 residues. Germline V lookup: CDR1 MDHEN, CDR2 SYDVKM. The V gene end was trimmed by 6 bases and the J gene end by 2 bases; junction bases not matched to a gene: 9. CDR3 sequence: CASRRPGQDTYEQYF. Here the CDR3 DNA reads TGTGCCAGCAGAAGACCGGGACAGGACACCTACGAGCAGTACTTC.